The source of this T cell receptor (beta chain) is a study of blood T cell repertoires in COVID-19. Across the study: Nucleic acid was either cDNA or gDNA, and it came from T cells, B-cell-depleted T cells, or PBMCs.

The germline V gene encodes CDR1 LNHDA and CDR2 SQIVND (reference sequence). Deletions cut 3 bases from V and 1 base from J, with 22 bases between. The CDR3 consists of 19 residues. How the authors handled the data: Nucleated cell counts were estimated from reference gene primer amplification. Method: immunoSEQ multiplex PCR; TCRdb's copy keeps in-frame clones and lacks some. That table furnishes V, J and clone size, whereas the DNA furnished D and trimming. The sample has 90,000 or so clones, 80% to 90% seen once; the top ten hold roughly 1.2%. The sequence came from a man older than 75 with active or convalescent COVID-19. The gene calls are TRBV19 and TRBJ1-5, with a tentative D call TRBD1 (6 bases). The material sequenced was peripheral blood. CDR3 protein: CASSIRADRGLRSNQPQHF. Written as DNA, the CDR3 is TGTGCCAGTAGTATTAGAGCGGACAGAGGCTTGAGGAGCAATCAGCCCCAGCATTTT.